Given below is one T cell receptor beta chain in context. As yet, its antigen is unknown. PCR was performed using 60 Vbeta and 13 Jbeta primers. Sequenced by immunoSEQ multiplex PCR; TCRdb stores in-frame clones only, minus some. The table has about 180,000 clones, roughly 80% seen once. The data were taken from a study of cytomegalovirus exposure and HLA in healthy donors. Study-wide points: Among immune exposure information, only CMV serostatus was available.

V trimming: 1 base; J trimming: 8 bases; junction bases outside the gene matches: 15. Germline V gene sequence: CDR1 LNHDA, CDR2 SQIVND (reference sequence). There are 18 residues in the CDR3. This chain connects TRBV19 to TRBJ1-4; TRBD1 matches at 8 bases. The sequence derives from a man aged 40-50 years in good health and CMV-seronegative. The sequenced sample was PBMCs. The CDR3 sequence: CASSIGSPGGAPGEKLFF. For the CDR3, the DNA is TGTGCCAGTAGTATAGGAAGTCCAGGGGGCGCCCCAGGAGAAAAACTGTTTTTT.